The 10 T cell receptor beta chains given below trace back to one sample, sequenced in a study of cytomegalovirus exposure and HLA in healthy donors (dated by TCRdb to the late 2010s). The library came from the immunoSEQ multiplex PCR assay. The table was pulled from immuneACCESS by TCRdb, which kept in-frame rearrangements only. Such tables lose some clones; where checked, under half of the loss comes from unresolved V genes, and the rest has no known cause. In all, the sample holds 150,000 to 200,000 clones, and less than 85% of those were seen once. In total, the top ten clones hold roughly 15% of the sample. The specimen was PBMCs. These receptors originate from a man younger than 35 in good health and CMV-seropositive.

The chain joins TRBV5-1 to TRBJ1-1, with a weak D call TRBD1 (5 bases). V lost 0 bases and J lost 3, with 12 bases in between. This CDR3 contains 15 residues. Looked up from germline, CDR1 is SGHRS and CDR2 is YFSETQ. The CDR3 here is CASSLVTARDTEAFF. CDR3 DNA: TGCGCCAGCAGCTTGGTGACAGCTCGGGACACTGAAGCTTTCTTT.

This chain links TRBV7-9 with TRBJ1-2, with no clear D. Germline V gene data show CDR1 as SEHNR and CDR2 as FQNEAQ (reference sequence). This CDR3 is 12 amino acids long. The V gene lost 5 bases and the J gene lost 5 bases, with 9 bases spanning the gap. The CDR3 protein is CASSPAGYGYTF. CDR3 in DNA: TGTGCCAGCAGCCCGGCGGGGTATGGCTACACCTTC.

The rearrangement joins TRBV30 to TRBJ2-7, with TRBD1 matching over 7 bases. This CDR3 comprises 12 residues. The germline gives CDR1 GTSNPN, CDR2 SVGIG (reference sequence). V lost 7 bases and J lost 1; bases outside the gene matches: 4. The CDR3 sequence: CALGQSSYEQYF. The CDR3 nucleotides read TGTGCCTTGGGACAGAGTTCCTACGAGCAGTACTTC.

This clone was found a few times. The genes are TRBV2 and TRBJ1-1; D possibly corresponds to TRBD1 (5 bases). Germline assignment: CDR1 SNHLY and CDR2 FYNNEI. V lost 9 bases to trimming and J lost 12 bases, with 14 bases between them. The CDR3 contains 10 residues. The CDR3 region is CASIQELSFF. DNA for the CDR3: TGTGCCAGTATACAGGAGTTGTCTTTCTTT.

The gene calls are TRBV30 and TRBJ1-6; D is possibly TRBD1 (6 bases). The CDR3 loop spans 16 amino acids. CDR1 is GTSNPN and CDR2 is SVGIG in the germline V gene (reference sequence). Trimming left V 4 bases short and J 3 bases short, with 16 bases between. The CDR3 protein is CAWTTPDSHYNSPLHF. As DNA, the CDR3 is TGTGCCTGGACCACCCCGGACAGCCACTATAATTCACCCCTCCACTTT.

The chain joins TRBV27 to TRBJ2-7; 10 bases are shared with TRBD2. The germline V gene has CDR1 MNHEY and CDR2 SMNVEV (reference sequence). This CDR3 has 15 residues. The V segment lost 2 bases and the J segment 2 bases; nucleotides outside the gene matches: 3. CDR3 nucleotide sequence: TGTGCCAGCAGTTTAAAAAGCGGGAGGGCCTACGAGCAGTACTTC. It yields the protein CASSLKSGRAYEQYF.

The DNA of the CDR3 is TGCGCCAGCAGCCAGAACAGGGGGCTTGCCACTGAAGCTTTCTTT. Its protein is CASSQNRGLATEAFF. J is TRBJ1-1 and V is TRBV4-1; TRBD1 matches at 9 bases. The J segment lost 4 bases and the V segment lost 3 bases, leaving 6 bases of the junction unmatched. Germline loops: CDR1 MGHRA, CDR2 YSYEKL. This CDR3 has 15 residues.

The rearrangement links TRBV10-2 to TRBJ2-7, with 8 bases fitting TRBD1. The CDR3 covers 12 residues. Germline V gene data show CDR1 as WSHSY and CDR2 as SAAADI. The J segment lost 4 bases and the V segment lost 6 bases, leaving 2 bases of the junction unmatched. The CDR3 nucleotides read TGCGCCAGCAGCGACAGGGGATACGAGCAGTACTTC. It is translated as CASSDRGYEQYF.

The chain couples TRBV6-1 to TRBJ2-5, with 12 bases matching TRBD2. Looked up from germline, CDR1 is MNHNS and CDR2 is SASEGT. Trimming took 3 bases from V and 4 from J; bases not matched to a gene: 3. This CDR3 is 15 amino acids long. The CDR3 sequence is CASSETSGSGETQYF. The CDR3 nucleotides read TGTGCCAGCAGTGAGACTAGCGGGAGTGGAGAGACCCAGTACTTC.

The chain carries TRBV7-9 and TRBJ2-7; D is unclear. CDR3 length: 15 amino acids. Trimming shortened V by 1 base and J by 1 base, and 11 bases separated the two germline ends. Germline assignment: CDR1 SEHNR and CDR2 FQNEAQ (reference sequence). CDR3 residues: CASSLGATPSYEQYF. Here the CDR3 DNA reads TGTGCCAGCAGCTTAGGGGCGACCCCATCCTACGAGCAGTACTTC.